This TCR beta chain originates from a study of vaccination effects on CD4 cells after COVID-19 (dated by TCRdb to between 2022 and 2023). At the level of the whole study: Two doses of either the BNT162b2 or the mRNA-1273 mRNA SARS-CoV-2 vaccine were administered to participants. The full study included over 8 COVID-19 convalescent patients and a few SARS-CoV-2-naive healthy vaccine recipients. Cultures from other donors in the study were sequenced with the Oncomine TCR Beta short-read assay on an Illumina iSeq 100. In both COVID-19 convalescent patients and infection-naive vaccine recipients, the study compared SARS-CoV-2 spike-specific CD4+ TCR repertoires from before mRNA vaccination with those from after it. General conclusions and limits of the study: Clones induced by infection and clones induced by vaccination both contracted markedly at late timepoints after vaccination, which fits with T cell responses waning over time. Among healthy vaccine recipients, nearly all vaccine-induced clones were SARS-CoV-2 mono-reactive, and just 1 of 255 was cross-reactive with common cold coronaviruses. The study was limited by a small number of convalescent patients, and early post-infection timepoints were lacking.

In the ViraFEST assay, PBMC were stimulated with viral peptide pools, and TCR sequencing was then used to find antigen-specific CD4+ T cell clonotypes based on their expansion. After approximately 11 days of culture, CD4+ T cells were isolated with the EasySep CD4+ T cell isolation kit. None of the healthy vaccine recipients had a prior SARS-CoV-2 infection, which was confirmed by nucleocapsid antibody tests that came back negative both before and after vaccination. Each well held two million PBMC cultured in IMDM containing approximately 5% human AB serum, 10 IU/ml IL-2 and gentamicin, along with around 11 ug/ml peptides. Half of the culture medium was replaced with fresh IL-2-containing medium on days 3 and 7. Unless noted otherwise, every peptide stimulation condition was grown in triplicate wells. PBMC were separated from whole blood using Ficoll-Paque Plus gradient centrifugation and were then either cryopreserved at -140C or used fresh. The overlapping peptide pools covered the spike proteins of SARS-CoV-2 and of the common cold coronaviruses HCoV-NL63, HCoV-OC43 and HCoV-229E. Genomic DNA was extracted from cultured CD4+ T cells with the QIAamp micro DNA kit.

The method behind the library was the immunoSEQ multiplex PCR assay. DNA from the CD4+ T cells that had been cultured and isolated underwent TCR beta CDR3 sequencing. For the original study's pipeline: The analysis removed non-productive TCR sequences, trimmed reads to the CDR3 region, and retained only CDR3s that were 7 or more amino acids long. The MANAFEST web app was used to identify antigen-specific clonotypes by comparing expansion in peptide wells with expansion in reference cultures. To be called positive, a clone needed expansion at FDR<0.05 compared with the reference and with all other wells, an odds ratio greater than 5, and a frequency greater than 0.1% in two replicate wells. Clonotypes significantly expanded in SARS-CoV-2 spike wells and in at least one common cold coronavirus spike condition were defined as cross-reactive. Using the stringdist R package, CDR3 similarity was measured by Levenshtein distance, and unrooted trees were constructed with ape in R 3.6.1. TCRdb mirrors the immuneACCESS table, restricted to in-frame sequences. Some clones are absent from its copies; in checked studies, under half trace to an unresolved V gene, and the reason for the others is unknown. The V and J calls and clone size were taken over from that table, and D and trimming were inferred from the DNA. Counted in this sample were 10,000 to 13,000 clones; about three quarters of them appeared once. Approximately 25% of the sample is taken by the ten largest.

The germline V gene encodes CDR1 LGHNA and CDR2 YSLEER. The CDR3 spans 20 residues, from the cysteine through the phenylalanine. The CDR3 DNA has 60 bases and is translated from base 1. The V end loses 0 bases and the J end loses 10 bases, and a stretch of 28 bases separates them. Of note for this clone: Its antigen is still unknown. Base qualities are not recorded, but no much larger clone differs from it by a single base.

The TCR originated in a human donor who received a COVID-19 vaccine. The chain couples TRBV4-3 to TRBJ1-6, with the D gene call left open. The source was CD4+ T cells from PBMCs cultured with HCoV-229E spike peptides, collected before COVID-19 vaccination. Per the publication, the cell subset or site label means: HCoV-229E spike overlapping peptide pool stimulation. CDR3 loop: CASSQDSHVAAAQSKSPLHF. The DNA sequence is TGCGCCAGCAGCCAAGATTCCCACGTGGCCGCCGCGCAGAGTAAATCACCCCTCCACTTT.